These 23 T cell receptor beta chains originate from one sample sequenced in a study of control samples from healthy donors and cancer patients. The table came from immunoSEQ multiplex PCR; TCRdb's copy has only in-frame clones and leaves some out. The sample has roughly 100,000 clones, approximately 90% seen once. The sequenced material came from PBMCs. The receptors stem from a man in his sixties with lung cancer.

This clone appeared once. The chain employs TRBV9 and TRBJ1-2; no reliable D call. Germline V CDR1 and CDR2: SGDLS, YYNGEE. The V gene lost 0 bases and the J gene lost 8 bases, with 11 bases spanning the gap. The CDR3 extends over 13 amino acids. CDR3 sequence reads: CASSVDSREGYTF. The CDR3 DNA is TGTGCCAGCAGCGTAGATAGCCGAGAAGGCTACACCTTC.

The rearrangement links TRBV3-1 (or the pseudogene TRBV3-2) to TRBJ1-1; D is unresolved. CDR3 size: 14 residues. V gave up 4 bases and J gave up 4 bases, with 13 bases separating them. Germline V gives CDR1 LGHDT, CDR2 YNNKEL (reference sequence). The CDR3 coding sequence is TGTGCCAGCAGCCCGTGGGAAGGCGGCACTGAAGCTTTCTTT. This codes for CASSPWEGGTEAFF.

The chain combines TRBV6-1 with TRBJ1-2; D is undetermined. This CDR3 is 14 amino acids long. The V gene lost 2 bases and the J gene lost 5 bases, with 12 bases spanning the gap. CDR1 and CDR2 from the germline V gene are MNHNS and SASEGT. The CDR3 sequence is CASSESRQQYGYTF. The CDR3 DNA reads TGTGCCAGCAGTGAATCGAGGCAGCAATATGGCTACACCTTC.

The chain couples TRBV6-1 to TRBJ2-3; D is unclear. Trimming removed 2 bases from V and 0 bases from J, with 9 bases in between. CDR1 and CDR2 (germline): MNHNS, SASEGT. The CDR3 loop spans 15 amino acids. The CDR3 region has the DNA TGTGCCAGCAGTGAACACTTATCCAGCACAGATACGCAGTATTTT. This sequence encodes CASSEHLSSTDTQYF.

V is TRBV7-2 and J is TRBJ1-6; D is uncertain. The ends were cut back, 3 bases at V and 7 bases at J, with 13 bases in the middle. There are 15 residues in the CDR3. The V gene's germline CDR1 is SGHTA and CDR2 FQGNSA. The CDR3 nucleotides are TGTGCCAGCAGCTTGGGCGCAGAAAGGAATTCACCCCTCCACTTT. Its translation is CASSLGAERNSPLHF.

V is TRBV5-5 and J is TRBJ2-7; weak D call: TRBD2 (6 bases). The CDR3 length is 14 residues. V was clipped by 0 bases and J by 6 bases, with 13 bases between them. Germline V lookup: CDR1 SGHKS, CDR2 YYEKEE (reference sequence). The CDR3 spells CASSLAWGTGEQYV. CDR3 in DNA: TGTGCCAGCAGCTTGGCCTGGGGGACTGGCGAGCAGTACGTC.

J is TRBJ2-1 and V is TRBV24-1, with unresolved D. Looked up from germline, CDR1 is KGHDR and CDR2 is SFDVKD. This CDR3 comprises 13 residues. Trimming removed 7 bases at V and 6 bases at J, with 12 bases between. CDR3 nucleotides: TGTGCCACCAGGGAGCCTATCACCAATGAGCAGTTCTTC. This codes for CATREPITNEQFF.

V usage is TRBV5-8 and J usage is TRBJ1-2; 7 nucleotides align to TRBD1. This CDR3 spans 14 amino acids. The trim removed 1 base at V and 2 bases at J, leaving 2 bases unmatched. In germline, CDR1 is SGHTS, CDR2 YDEGEE. CDR3 region: CASSLKDRNYGYTF. The CDR3 coding sequence is TGTGCCAGCAGCTTGAAGGACAGGAACTATGGCTACACCTTC.

This chain joins TRBV5-1 and TRBJ2-3; TRBD2 matches 11 bases. Losses at the gene ends were 0 bases for V and 2 bases for J; bases not matched to a gene: 8. CDR1 is SGHRS, CDR2 YFSETQ, per germline. The CDR3 extends over 18 amino acids. The CDR3 bases are TGCGCCAGCAGCTTGGTTAGCGGGGGGGCCGGGAACACAGATACGCAGTATTTT. Its translation is CASSLVSGGAGNTDTQYF.

V and J are TRBV6-6 and TRBJ2-5; D unresolved. The CDR3 is made up of 12 amino acids. The ends were cut back, 6 bases at V and 5 bases at J, with 10 bases in the middle. Germline V lookup: CDR1 MNHNY, CDR2 SVGAGI (reference sequence). Here the CDR3 reads CASSRPGETQYF. CDR3 coding DNA: TGTGCCAGCAGCCGTCCCGGCGAGACCCAGTACTTC.

J is TRBJ2-1 and V is TRBV6-5; 9 nucleotides align to TRBD2. With V trimmed by 4 bases and J by 6 bases, 10 bases remained unmatched. The germline V gene has CDR1 MNHEY and CDR2 SVGAGI. This CDR3 is built from 16 residues. CDR3 protein: CASSWDSGGLSNEQFF. CDR3 in DNA: TGTGCCAGCAGTTGGGATAGCGGGGGCCTCAGCAATGAGCAGTTCTTC.

The rearrangement joins TRBV18 to TRBJ2-2; 9 nucleotides line up with TRBD1. The ends lost 3 bases at V and 3 bases at J; junction bases unmatched: 2. The CDR3 totals 15 residues. CDR1 and CDR2 (germline): KGHSH, LQKENI. In DNA form, the CDR3 reads TGTGCCAGCTCACCCCGACAGGGGGACACCGGGGAGCTGTTTTTT. Protein product: CASSPRQGDTGELFF.

As concerns this clone: Other DNA sequences of this sample code for an identical CDR3. This sequence joins TRBV11-2 and TRBJ1-5, with D tentatively TRBD1 (6 bases). The CDR3 totals 14 residues. Germline V gives CDR1 SGHAT, CDR2 FQNNGV. Trimming took 1 base from V and 7 from J, leaving 11 bases between them. The CDR3 bases are TGTGCCAGCAGCTTAGGAGGGGGAGGACAGCCCCAGCATTTT. This gives the protein CASSLGGGGQPQHF.

The V gene is TRBV6-5, the J gene TRBJ1-5; TRBD1 agrees at 7 bases. The CDR3 contains 12 residues. Trimming at V came to 8 bases and at J to 3 bases, leaving 1 base not matched to a gene. The germline gives CDR1 MNHEY, CDR2 SVGAGI. The CDR3 DNA reads as TGTGCCAGCGGACAGGTCAATCAGCCCCAGCATTTT. It codes for CASGQVNQPQHF.

J is TRBJ2-5 and V is TRBV24-1; D remains unclear. The CDR3 is 14 amino acids. The germline V gene has CDR1 KGHDR and CDR2 SFDVKD. V was pared by 6 bases and J by 3 bases, with 13 bases between. CDR3 sequence (DNA): TGTGCCACCAGTTCCCGAGGTGGGGAAGAGACCCAGTACTTC. This translates into CATSSRGGEETQYF.

The chain recombines TRBV5-1 with TRBJ1-3; D possibly corresponds to TRBD1 (6 bases). V shed 1 base and J shed 1 base, with 15 bases lying between them. The germline V gene has CDR1 SGHRS and CDR2 YFSETQ. This CDR3 region has 17 residues. This chain's CDR3 is CASSLNPGQQSGNTIYF. The CDR3 bases are TGCGCCAGCAGCTTGAACCCGGGACAACAGTCTGGAAACACCATATATTTT. Full variable domain (outside the CDR3, taken from reference TRBV5-1 and TRBJ1-3): KAGVTQTPRYLIKTRGQQVTLSCSPISGHRSVSWYQQTPGQGLQFLFEYFSETQRNKGNFPGRFSGRQFSNSRSEMNVSTLELGDSALYLCASSLNPGQQSGNTIYFGEGSWLTVV.

A word on this clone: The identical CDR3 is also encoded by other nucleotide sequences in the sample. V gene TRBV10-3 combines with J gene TRBJ1-3; no clear D gene. V lost 6 bases, J lost 4 bases, and 7 bases lay in between. The CDR3 has 12 residues. Germline V CDR1 and CDR2: ENHRY, SYGVKD. The CDR3 here is CAIRGSGNTIYF. In DNA form, the CDR3 reads TGTGCCATCAGGGGATCCGGAAACACCATATATTTT.

The CDR3 reads CASSLVPAYEQYV. In DNA form, the CDR3 reads TGTGCCAGCAGTTTAGTGCCTGCCTACGAGCAGTACGTC. The J gene is TRBJ2-7, the V gene TRBV12-3 or TRBV12-4; D remains ambiguous. The CDR3 consists of 13 residues. V dropped 1 base and J dropped 2 bases, with 6 bases sitting between them.

The J gene is TRBJ1-6, the V gene TRBV30; tentatively, D is TRBD1 (5 bases). The CDR3 totals 16 residues. Between the trimmed V and J ends, which lost 1 base and 7 bases, there was a span of 17 bases. Per germline, CDR1 GTSNPN and CDR2 SVGIG (reference sequence). The CDR3: CAWSEEGFWANSPLHF. The CDR3 nucleotides read TGTGCCTGGAGTGAAGAGGGGTTTTGGGCCAATTCACCCCTCCACTTT.

This clone has only one observation. This rearrangement joins TRBV7-3 to TRBJ1-6, with 10 bases that match TRBD1. Germline assignment: CDR1 SGHTA and CDR2 FQGTGA. The junction had 0 bases not matched to a gene; V was cut back by 8 bases and J by 5 bases. The CDR3 loop spans 13 amino acids. The CDR3 loop reads CASGQGDNSPLHF. CDR3 DNA sequence: TGTGCCAGCGGACAGGGGGATAATTCACCCCTCCACTTT.

The CDR3 loop is CATSRDRPEGAGNYGYTF. CDR3 DNA: TGTGCCACCAGCAGAGATAGACCGGAGGGAGCCGGGAACTATGGCTACACCTTC. The V gene is TRBV15, the J gene TRBJ1-2; the D is unclear. Looked up from germline, CDR1 is LNHNV and CDR2 is YYDKDF (reference sequence). The CDR3 loop spans 18 amino acids. V lost 0 bases and J 2 bases, leaving 19 bases between the germline ends. The entire variable domain, with the rest obtained from reference TRBV15 and TRBJ1-2, is as follows: DAMVIQNPRYQVTQFGKPVTLSCSQTLNHNVMYWYQQKSSQAPKLLFHYYDKDFNNEADTPDNFQSRRPNTSFCFLDIRSPGLGDTAMYLCATSRDRPEGAGNYGYTFGSGTRLTVV.

The V and J genes are TRBV6-5 and TRBJ1-1; unclear D gene. Between the trimmed V and J ends, which lost 7 bases and 2 bases, there was a span of 8 bases. The CDR3 consists of 12 residues. Germline V gene data show CDR1 as MNHEY and CDR2 as SVGAGI. CDR3 DNA sequence: TGTGCCAGCAAAGTGGGAAACACTGAAGCTTTCTTT. Protein: CASKVGNTEAFF.

This chain uses TRBV6-5 with TRBJ1-1; 7 positions agree with TRBD1. The germline gives CDR1 MNHEY, CDR2 SVGAGI. With 7 bases clipped from V and 6 bases from J, the junction kept 8 bases outside the gene matches. There are 13 residues in the CDR3. CDR3: CASTDREYAEAFF. DNA for the CDR3: TGTGCCAGCACCGACAGGGAGTACGCTGAAGCTTTCTTT.